This TCR beta chain was observed in a study of blood T cell repertoires in COVID-19. Study context: Material from acute and convalescent COVID-19 was sourced from the United States, Italy and Spain. T cells, B-cell-depleted T cells, or PBMCs provided the cDNA or gDNA that served as material.

This clone was counted once. In the authors' methods: Reference gene primer amplification gave nucleated cell count estimates. The protocol was immunoSEQ multiplex PCR, while the TCRdb copy is restricted to in-frame clones and leaves out a portion. That table supplies the V and J calls and clone size; D and trimming were determined from the DNA. The sample lists around 110,000 clones; over 65% were seen once. CDR3 size: 11 residues. Germline lookup yields CDR1 LNHDA and CDR2 SQIVND (reference sequence). V lost 7 bases and J lost 8; bases outside the gene matches: 2. Sequenced material: peripheral blood. The chain combines TRBV19 with TRBJ2-1, with 7 bases fitting TRBD1. This TCR came from a man aged 30 to 45 with acute or convalescent COVID-19. As DNA, the CDR3 is TGTGCCAGTATGACAGGGTATGAGCAGTTCTTC. Residues: CASMTGYEQFF.